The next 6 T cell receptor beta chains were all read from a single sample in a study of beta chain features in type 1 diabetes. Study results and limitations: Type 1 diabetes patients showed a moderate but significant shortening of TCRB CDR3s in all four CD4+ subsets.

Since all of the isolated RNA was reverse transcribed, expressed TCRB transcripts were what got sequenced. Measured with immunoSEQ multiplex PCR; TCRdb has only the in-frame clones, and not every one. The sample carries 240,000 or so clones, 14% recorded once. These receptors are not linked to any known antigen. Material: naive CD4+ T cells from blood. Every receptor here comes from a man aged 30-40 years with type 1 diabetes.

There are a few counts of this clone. CDR3 sequence (DNA): TGTGCCAGCAGCTTAGGGCGACTAGCGGGCAATGAGCAGTTCTTC. Translating it yields CASSLGRLAGNEQFF. This chain joins TRBV11-3 and TRBJ2-1, with 10 positions matching TRBD2. CDR1 SGHNT and CDR2 YENEEA come from the germline V gene. V was pared by 1 base and J by 6 bases, with 3 bases of the junction left unmatched. The length of the CDR3 is 15 residues.

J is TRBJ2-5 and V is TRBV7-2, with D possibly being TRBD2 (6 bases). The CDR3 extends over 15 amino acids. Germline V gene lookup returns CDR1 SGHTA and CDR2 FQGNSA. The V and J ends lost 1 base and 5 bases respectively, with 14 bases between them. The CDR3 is CASSLGSGGGETQYF. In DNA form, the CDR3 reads TGTGCCAGCAGCTTAGGTAGCGGAGGCGGGGAGACCCAGTACTTC. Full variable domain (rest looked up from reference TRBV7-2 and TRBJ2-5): GAGVSQSPSNKVTEKGKDVELRCDPISGHTALYWYRQSLGQGLEFLIYFQGNSAPDKSGLPSDRFSAERTGGSVSTLTIQRTQQEDSAVYLCASSLGSGGGETQYFGPGTRLLVL.

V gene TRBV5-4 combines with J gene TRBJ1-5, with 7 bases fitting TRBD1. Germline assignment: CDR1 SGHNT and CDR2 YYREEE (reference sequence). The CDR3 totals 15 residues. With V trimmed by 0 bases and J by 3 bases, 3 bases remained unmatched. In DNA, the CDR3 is TGTGCCAGCAGCTTGGGGGGACAGCCCAATCAGCCCCAGCATTTT. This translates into CASSLGGQPNQPQHF.

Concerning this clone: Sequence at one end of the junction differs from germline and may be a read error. CDR3 sequence (DNA): TGTGCCAGCAGTCACCGCGGAGGGGGCTCCCACGAGCAGTACTTC. As protein: CASSHRGGGSHEQYF. The chain recombines TRBV25-1 with TRBJ2-7, with D possibly TRBD1 on 7 matching bases. This CDR3 is 15 amino acids long. CDR1 is MGHDK, CDR2 SYGVNS, per germline.

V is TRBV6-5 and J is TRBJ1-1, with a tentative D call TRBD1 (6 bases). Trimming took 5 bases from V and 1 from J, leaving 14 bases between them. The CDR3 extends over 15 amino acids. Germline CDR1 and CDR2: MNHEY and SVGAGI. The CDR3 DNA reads TGTGCCAGCAGTACACCGGACAGAAAGAACACTGAAGCTTTCTTT. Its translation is CASSTPDRKNTEAFF.

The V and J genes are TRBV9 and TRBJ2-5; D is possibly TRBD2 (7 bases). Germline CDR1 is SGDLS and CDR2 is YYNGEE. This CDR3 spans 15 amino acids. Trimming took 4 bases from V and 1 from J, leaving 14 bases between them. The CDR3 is CASSPGAGVQETQYF. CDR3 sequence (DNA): TGTGCCAGCAGCCCGGGGGCGGGAGTCCAAGAGACCCAGTACTTC.